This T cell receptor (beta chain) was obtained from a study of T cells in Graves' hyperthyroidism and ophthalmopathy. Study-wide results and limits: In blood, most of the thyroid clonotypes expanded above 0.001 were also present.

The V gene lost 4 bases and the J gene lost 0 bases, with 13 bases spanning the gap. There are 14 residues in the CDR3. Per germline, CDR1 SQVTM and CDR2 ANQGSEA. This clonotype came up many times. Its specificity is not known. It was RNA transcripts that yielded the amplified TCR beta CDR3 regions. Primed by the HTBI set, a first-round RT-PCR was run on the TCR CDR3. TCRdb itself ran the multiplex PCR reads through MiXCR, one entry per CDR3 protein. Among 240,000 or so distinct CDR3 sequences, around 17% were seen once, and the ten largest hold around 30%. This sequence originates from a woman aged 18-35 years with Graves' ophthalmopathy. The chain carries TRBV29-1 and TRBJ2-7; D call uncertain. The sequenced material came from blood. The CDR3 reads CSVVGGRSSYEQYF. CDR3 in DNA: TGCAGCGTTGTAGGCGGAAGGAGCTCCTACGAGCAGTACTTC.